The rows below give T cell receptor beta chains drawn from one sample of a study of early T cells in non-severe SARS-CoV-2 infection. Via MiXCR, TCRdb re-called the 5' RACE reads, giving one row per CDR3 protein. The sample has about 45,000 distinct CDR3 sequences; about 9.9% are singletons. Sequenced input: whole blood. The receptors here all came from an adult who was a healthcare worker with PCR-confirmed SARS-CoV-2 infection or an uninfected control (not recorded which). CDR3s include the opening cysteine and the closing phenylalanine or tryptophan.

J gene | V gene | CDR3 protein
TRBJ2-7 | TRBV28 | CAGGPGTGGHEQYF
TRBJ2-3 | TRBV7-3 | CATLAPGQSTDTQYF
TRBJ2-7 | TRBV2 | CASRAGQTYEQYF
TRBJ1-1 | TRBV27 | CASSWTGSRVVNTEAFF
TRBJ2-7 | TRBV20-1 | CSARDHSRGTYEQYF
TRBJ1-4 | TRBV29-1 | CSVGGPREKLFF
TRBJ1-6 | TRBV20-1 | CSARGAGQPNSPLHF
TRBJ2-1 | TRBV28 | CASSFGIYGTGRLDNEQFF
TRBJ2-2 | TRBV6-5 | CASSRGQTGYPWGGELFF
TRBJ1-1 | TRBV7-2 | CASSLNMGGTEAFF
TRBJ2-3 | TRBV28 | CASTGSGSLTDTQYF
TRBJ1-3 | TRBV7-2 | CASSSTGNTIYF
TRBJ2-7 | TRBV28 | CATHVPGTNYEQYF
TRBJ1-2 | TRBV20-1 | CSARIQPGYGYTF
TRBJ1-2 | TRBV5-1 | CASSFTGGSDGYTF
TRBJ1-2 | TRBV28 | CASRGAANYGYTF
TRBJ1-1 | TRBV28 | CASSGTNGRNTEAFF
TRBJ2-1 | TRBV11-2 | CASSSGGSGRSNEQFF
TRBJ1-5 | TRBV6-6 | CASQHGNQPQHF
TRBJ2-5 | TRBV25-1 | CASSELVAGETQYF
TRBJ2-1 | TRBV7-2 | CASSLVVSSYNEQFF
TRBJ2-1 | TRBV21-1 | CASSKTEAAYNEQFF
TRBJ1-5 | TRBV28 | CASSVQGFYQPQHF
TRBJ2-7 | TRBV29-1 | CSGGGSPYEQYF
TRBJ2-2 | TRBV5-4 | CATSFGSGNTGELFF
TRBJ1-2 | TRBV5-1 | CASRLTGTNYGYTF
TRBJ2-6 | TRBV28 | CASARAGGANVLTF
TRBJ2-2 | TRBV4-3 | CASSQDRTQNTGELFF
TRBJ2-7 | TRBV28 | CASSYRGGAYEQYF
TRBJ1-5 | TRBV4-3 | CASSQDLKGKGGNQPQHF
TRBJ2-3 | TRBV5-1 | CASSPYSGQTQYF
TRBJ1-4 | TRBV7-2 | CASSKGQGFLGKKLFF
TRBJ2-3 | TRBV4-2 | CASSGDIVAGGADTQYF
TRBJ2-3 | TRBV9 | CASSAQGTTDTQYF
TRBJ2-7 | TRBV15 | CATSRDRQVSSQYF
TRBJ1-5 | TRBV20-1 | CSASTDGNQPQHF
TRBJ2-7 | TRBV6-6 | CASSFSGSGLGEQYF
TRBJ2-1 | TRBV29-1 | CSVEVYRGDNEQFF
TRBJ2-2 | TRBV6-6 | CASSRQNTGELFF
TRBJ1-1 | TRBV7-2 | CASRRQPMNTEAFF
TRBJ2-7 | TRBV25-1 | CASGFSFEQYF
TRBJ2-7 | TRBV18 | CASSPYTMQGYEQYF
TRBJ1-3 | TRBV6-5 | CASRQGRFSGNTIYF
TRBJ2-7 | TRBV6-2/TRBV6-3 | CASSRGPPGEQYF
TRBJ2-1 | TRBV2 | CASKLASGRAWEQFF
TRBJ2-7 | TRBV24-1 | CATSDPNSYEQYF
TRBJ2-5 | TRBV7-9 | CASSRYGTGGQETQYF
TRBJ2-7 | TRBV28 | CASSHGLAAYEQYF
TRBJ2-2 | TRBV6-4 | CASSAQGTGELFF
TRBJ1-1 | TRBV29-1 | CSVGDAFF
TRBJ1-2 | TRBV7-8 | CASSQYIAGGTHYGYTF
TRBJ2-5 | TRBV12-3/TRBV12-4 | CASKDRVAETQYF